This paragraph reports one T cell receptor beta chain. Regions amplified from RNA transcripts were the TCR beta CDR3 regions. TCR CDR3 regions were first amplified by RT-PCR with HTBI primers. TCRdb reanalysed the multiplex PCR reads using MiXCR and keeps one entry per CDR3 protein. The top ten clones hold 7% to 7.5% of a sample with about 700,000 distinct CDR3 sequences, just under 45% of them seen once. This CDR3 has 13 amino acids. J lost 12 bases, V lost 5 bases, and 10 bases had no gene match. This specimen comes from a study of T cells in Graves' hyperthyroidism and ophthalmopathy. Clinical symptoms, serum thyroxine, TRAb, thyroid ultrasound and orbital computed tomography informed diagnoses.

Input material: peripheral blood or thyroid tissue (not recorded which). The V and J genes are TRBV12-3 or TRBV12-4 and TRBJ1-1; TRBD1 agrees at 9 bases. The receptor's source is an adult man with Graves' disease, either hyperthyroidism or ophthalmopathy (not recorded which). The CDR3 region is CASSRDREGLTFF. The CDR3 nucleotides are TGTGCCAGCAGTCGGGACAGGGAGGGCTTGACTTTCTTT.